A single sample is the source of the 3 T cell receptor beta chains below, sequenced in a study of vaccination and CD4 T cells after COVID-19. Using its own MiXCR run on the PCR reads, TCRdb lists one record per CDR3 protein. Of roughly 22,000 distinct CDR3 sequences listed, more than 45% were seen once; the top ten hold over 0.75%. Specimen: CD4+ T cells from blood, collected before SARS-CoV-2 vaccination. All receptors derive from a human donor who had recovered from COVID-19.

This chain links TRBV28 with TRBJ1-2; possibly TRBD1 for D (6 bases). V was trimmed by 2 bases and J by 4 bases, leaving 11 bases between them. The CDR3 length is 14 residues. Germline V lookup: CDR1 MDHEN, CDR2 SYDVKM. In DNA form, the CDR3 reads TGTGCCAGCAGTTTAACGGGGGCAGCCTATGGCTACACCTTC. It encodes CASSLTGAAYGYTF.

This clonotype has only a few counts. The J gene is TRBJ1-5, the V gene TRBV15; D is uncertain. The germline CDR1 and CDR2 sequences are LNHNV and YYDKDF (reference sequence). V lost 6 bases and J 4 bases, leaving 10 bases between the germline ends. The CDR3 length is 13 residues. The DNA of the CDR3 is TGTGCCACCAGTATTTCGCAGAATCAGCCCCAGCATTTT. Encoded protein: CATSISQNQPQHF.

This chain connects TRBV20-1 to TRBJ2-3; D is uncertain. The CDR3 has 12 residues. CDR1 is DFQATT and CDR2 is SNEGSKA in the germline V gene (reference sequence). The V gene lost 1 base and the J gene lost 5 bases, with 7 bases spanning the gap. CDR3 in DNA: TGCAGTGCTAGAGTTATGGTAGATACGCAGTATTTT. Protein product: CSARVMVDTQYF.